This T cell receptor beta chain was sequenced during a study of T cell repertoires in cytomegalovirus infection. For the study at large: Recently identified HLA-C-restricted CMV epitopes were among the peptides used. Through public TCR beta signatures, both CMV infection and matching HLA type were indicated. Study conclusions and caveats: HLA-C-restricted CMV-specific TCR beta clonotypes were dominant in the ex vivo response. People with CMV and the relevant HLA were identified by cumulative public TCR beta family frequency.

This clonotype has more than one count but fewer than ten. Its target is unknown. MiXCR was run by TCRdb on the reads, yielding one entry per CDR3 protein. The repertoire holds approximately 1,000,000 distinct CDR3 sequences, roughly 30% seen once, with 10% to 15% in the top ten. The sequencing here drew on cultured CD8+ T cells from PBMCs, taken from culture after CMV antigen stimulation. This TCR derives from a human donor in good health (CMV status not recorded). Some clones in this sample may be carry-over from other donors' samples.

The CDR3 DNA is TGTGCCAGCAGCCAGGGTAGTTCCGGCACCGCTGAAGCTTTCTTT. Amino acids: CASSQGSSGTAEAFF. This sequence joins TRBV27 and TRBJ1-1; a possible D gene is TRBD1 (5 bases). The CDR3 has 15 residues. CDR1 and CDR2 from the germline V gene are MNHEY and SMNVEV (reference sequence). V shed 6 bases and J shed 6 bases, with 20 bases lying between them.